These 4 T cell receptor beta chains were all obtained from the same sample, sequenced in a study of CD8 T cells in Susac syndrome. A quantity of about 0.5 to 1 ug RNA underwent reverse transcription using random hexamers. TCRdb re-derived calls from the immunoSEQ multiplex PCR reads in MiXCR, one entry per CDR3 protein. This table has about 83,000 distinct CDR3 sequences, just under 95% appearing once. The sequencing input was CD8+ T cells from PBMCs. These TCRs come from a human donor with Susac syndrome.

The CDR3 DNA reads as TGTGCCTGGAGTAGACAGGGGGGCTATGGCTACACCTTC. It encodes CAWSRQGGYGYTF. This chain joins TRBV30 and TRBJ1-2; 9 bases are shared with TRBD1. Germline V gene sequence: CDR1 GTSNPN, CDR2 SVGIG (reference sequence). This CDR3 has 13 amino acids. After removal of 2 bases from V and 4 bases from J, the junction contained 2 bases not matched to a gene.

This clonotype was recorded only once. This sequence joins TRBV20-1 and TRBJ2-7, with D possibly being TRBD2 (6 bases). The germline V gene encodes CDR1 DFQATT and CDR2 SNEGSKA (reference sequence). V was cut by 5 bases and J by 6 bases, with 17 bases left in between. The CDR3 contains 13 residues. The chain's CDR3 is CSASRDFGVEQYF. The CDR3 region has the DNA TGCAGTGCTTCGAGGGACTTTGGAGTCGAGCAGTACTTC.

This rearrangement joins TRBV29-1 to TRBJ1-2, with TRBD1 as a possible D gene (5 bases). CDR1 is SQVTM and CDR2 is ANQGSEA in the germline V gene. Trimming took 2 bases from V and 3 from J, leaving 10 bases between them. The CDR3 covers 13 residues. CDR3 amino acids: CSVERAGYYGYTF. CDR3 DNA sequence: TGCAGCGTTGAAAGGGCAGGGTACTATGGCTACACCTTC. The variable domain in full, with the rest retrieved from reference TRBV29-1 and TRBJ1-2, is SAVISQKPSRDICQRGTSLTIQCQVDSQVTMMFWYRQQPGQSLTLIATANQGSEATYESGFVIDKFPISRPNLTFSTLTVSNMSPEDSSIYLCSVERAGYYGYTFGSGTRLTVV.

Within the sample, this clonotype is medium-sized. The chain recombines TRBV12-3 or TRBV12-4 with TRBJ2-1; a weak D match, TRBD2 (6 bases). The CDR3 contains 12 residues. Between the trimmed V and J ends, which lost 3 bases and 6 bases, there was a span of 6 bases. The CDR3 here is CASSLGGNEQFF. CDR3 DNA: TGTGCCAGCAGTTTGGGAGGCAATGAGCAGTTCTTC.